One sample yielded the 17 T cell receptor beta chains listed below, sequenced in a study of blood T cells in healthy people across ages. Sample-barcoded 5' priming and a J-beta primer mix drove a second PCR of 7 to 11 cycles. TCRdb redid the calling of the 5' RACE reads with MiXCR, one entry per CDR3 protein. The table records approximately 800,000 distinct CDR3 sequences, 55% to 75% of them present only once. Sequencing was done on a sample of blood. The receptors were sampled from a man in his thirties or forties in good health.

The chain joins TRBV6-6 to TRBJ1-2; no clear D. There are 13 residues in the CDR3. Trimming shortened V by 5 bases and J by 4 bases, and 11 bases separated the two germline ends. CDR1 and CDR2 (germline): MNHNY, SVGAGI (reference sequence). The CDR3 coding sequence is TGTGCCAGCAGTGCCACTAGGCTCTATGGCTACACCTTC. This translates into CASSATRLYGYTF.

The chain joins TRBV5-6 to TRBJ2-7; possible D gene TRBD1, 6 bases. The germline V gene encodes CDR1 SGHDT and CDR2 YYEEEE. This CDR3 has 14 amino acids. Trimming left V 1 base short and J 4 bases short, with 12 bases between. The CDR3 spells CASSLPGVTYEQYF. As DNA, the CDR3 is TGTGCCAGCAGCTTGCCAGGGGTTACTTACGAGCAGTACTTC.

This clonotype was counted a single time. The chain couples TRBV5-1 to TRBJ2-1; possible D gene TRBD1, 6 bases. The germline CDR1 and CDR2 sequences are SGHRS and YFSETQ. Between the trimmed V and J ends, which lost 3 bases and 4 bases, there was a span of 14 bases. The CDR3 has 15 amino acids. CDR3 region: CASSSQGPLYNEQFF. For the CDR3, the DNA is TGCGCCAGCAGCTCTCAGGGGCCTTTATACAATGAGCAGTTCTTC.

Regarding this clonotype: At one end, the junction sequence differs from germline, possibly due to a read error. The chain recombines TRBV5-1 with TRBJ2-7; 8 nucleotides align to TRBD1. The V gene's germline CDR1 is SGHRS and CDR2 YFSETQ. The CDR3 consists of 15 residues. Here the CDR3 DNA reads TGTGCCAGCAGCTTAGCAGGGACAGGACCCTACGAGCAGTACTTC. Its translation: CASSLAGTGPYEQYF.

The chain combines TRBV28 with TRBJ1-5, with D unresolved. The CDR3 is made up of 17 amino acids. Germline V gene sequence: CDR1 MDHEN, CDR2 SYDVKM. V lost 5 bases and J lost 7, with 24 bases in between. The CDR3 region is CASSTAGAGQDRQPQHF. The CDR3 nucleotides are TGTGCCAGCAGTACTGCGGGAGCTGGTCAAGATAGGCAGCCCCAGCATTTT.

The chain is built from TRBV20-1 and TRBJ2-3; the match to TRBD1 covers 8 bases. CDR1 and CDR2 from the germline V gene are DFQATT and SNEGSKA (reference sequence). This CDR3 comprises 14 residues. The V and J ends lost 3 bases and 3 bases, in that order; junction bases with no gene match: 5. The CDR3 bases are TGCAGTGCTAGCGACAGGGGATGTACAGATACGCAGTATTTT. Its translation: CSASDRGCTDTQYF.

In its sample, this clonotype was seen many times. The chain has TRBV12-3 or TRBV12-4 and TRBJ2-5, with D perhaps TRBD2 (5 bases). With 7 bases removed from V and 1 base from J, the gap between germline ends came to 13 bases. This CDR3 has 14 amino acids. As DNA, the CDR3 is TGTGCCAGCAAGGTGGGAGAGGGCCAAGAGACCCAGTACTTC. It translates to CASKVGEGQETQYF.

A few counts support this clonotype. The CDR3, as DNA: TGTGCCAGCAGCCCCACAGGGGGACTCGACTATGGCTACACCTTC. It translates to CASSPTGGLDYGYTF. The V gene is TRBV4-2, the J gene TRBJ1-2, with 8 bases matching TRBD1. The CDR3 totals 15 residues. Germline V gives CDR1 LGHNA, CDR2 YNFKEQ. With V trimmed by 4 bases and J by 3 bases, 7 bases remained unmatched.

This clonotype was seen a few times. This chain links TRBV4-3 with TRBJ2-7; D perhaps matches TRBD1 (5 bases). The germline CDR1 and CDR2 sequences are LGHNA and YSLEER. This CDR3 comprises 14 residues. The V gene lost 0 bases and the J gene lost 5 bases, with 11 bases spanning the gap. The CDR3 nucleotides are TGCGCCAGCAGCCAAGAAGGCCAGGGTGACGAGCAGTACTTC. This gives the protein CASSQEGQGDEQYF.

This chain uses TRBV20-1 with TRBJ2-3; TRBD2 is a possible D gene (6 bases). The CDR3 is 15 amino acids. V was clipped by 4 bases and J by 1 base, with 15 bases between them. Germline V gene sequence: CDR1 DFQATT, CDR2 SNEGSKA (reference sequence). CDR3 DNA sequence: TGCAGTGCTAATTGGAGGGGCAGGGGCACAGATACGCAGTATTTT. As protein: CSANWRGRGTDTQYF.

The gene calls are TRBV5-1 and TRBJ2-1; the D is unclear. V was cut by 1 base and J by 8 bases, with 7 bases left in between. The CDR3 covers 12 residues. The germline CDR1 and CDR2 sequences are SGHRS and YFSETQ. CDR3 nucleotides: TGCGCCAGCAGCTTGCGCCTGGATGAGCAGTTCTTC. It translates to CASSLRLDEQFF.

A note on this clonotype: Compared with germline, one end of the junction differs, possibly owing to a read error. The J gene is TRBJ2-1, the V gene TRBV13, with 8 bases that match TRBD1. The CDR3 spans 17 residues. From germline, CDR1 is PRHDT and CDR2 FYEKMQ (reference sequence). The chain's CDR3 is CASSLGWEDRVVPEQFF. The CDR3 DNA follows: TGTGCCAGCAGCCTAGGGTGGGAGGACAGGGTCGTCCCTGAGCAGTTCTTC. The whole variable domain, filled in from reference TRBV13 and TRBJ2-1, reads AAGVIQSPRHLIKEKRETATLKCYPIPRHDTVYWYQQGPGQDPQFLISFYEKMQSDKGSIPDRFSAQQFSDYHSELNMSSLELGDSALYFCASSLGWEDRVVPEQFFGPGTRLTVL.

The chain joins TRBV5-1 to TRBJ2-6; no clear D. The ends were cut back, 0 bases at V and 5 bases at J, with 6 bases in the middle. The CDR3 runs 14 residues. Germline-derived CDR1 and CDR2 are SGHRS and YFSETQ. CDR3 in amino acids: CASSLERWANVLTF. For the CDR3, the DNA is TGCGCCAGCAGCTTGGAGCGCTGGGCCAACGTCCTGACTTTC.

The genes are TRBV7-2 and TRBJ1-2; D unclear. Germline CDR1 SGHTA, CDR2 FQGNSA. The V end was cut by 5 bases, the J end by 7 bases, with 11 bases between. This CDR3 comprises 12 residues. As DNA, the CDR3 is TGTGCCAGCAGCCCCAGCCGGAGTGGCTACACCTTC. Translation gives CASSPSRSGYTF.

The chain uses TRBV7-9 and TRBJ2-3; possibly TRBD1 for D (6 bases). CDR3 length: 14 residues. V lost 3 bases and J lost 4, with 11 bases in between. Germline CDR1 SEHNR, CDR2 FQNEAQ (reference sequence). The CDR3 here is CASSLGHLADTQYF. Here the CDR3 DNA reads TGTGCCAGCAGCTTGGGACATTTGGCAGATACGCAGTATTTT.

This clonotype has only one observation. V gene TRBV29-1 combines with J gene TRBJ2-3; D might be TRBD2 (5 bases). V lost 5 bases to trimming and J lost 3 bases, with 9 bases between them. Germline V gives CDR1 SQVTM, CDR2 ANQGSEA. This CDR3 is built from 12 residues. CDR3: CSVLGVTDTQYF. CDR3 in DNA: TGCAGCGTTCTCGGGGTTACAGATACGCAGTATTTT.

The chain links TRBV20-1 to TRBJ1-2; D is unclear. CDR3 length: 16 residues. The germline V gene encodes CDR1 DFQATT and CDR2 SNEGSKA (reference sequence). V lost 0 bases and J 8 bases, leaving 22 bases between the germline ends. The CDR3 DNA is TGCAGTGCTAGAGATAAAGGGTCGACGGACCGTAGGGGCTACACCTTC. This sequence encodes CSARDKGSTDRRGYTF.